These T cell receptor beta chains were read from a single sample in a study of spatial heterogeneity in lung cancer. TCRdb recomputed calls from the 5' RACE reads with MiXCR, one row per CDR3 protein. This table has about 52,000 distinct CDR3 sequences, 6% to 8.5% appearing once. Sequencing used PBMCs, obtained at follow-up. All receptors come from a female donor with early-stage non-small cell lung cancer. The CDR3 runs from the conserved cysteine through the conserved F or W. Each record gives: V gene, D gene, clone size, J gene, CDR3 protein, CDR3 DNA. The D gene is left open where the match is weak. Where a row states a size, it is once, few, many or the class of an expanded clone; other rows omit it.

TRBV12-3/TRBV12-4	.	few	TRBJ1-6	CASSLNSGGNSPLHF	TGTGCCAGCAGTTTAAATTCTGGAGGGAATTCACCCCTCCACTTT
TRBV12-3/TRBV12-4	.	.	TRBJ1-1	CASSKPMNTEAFF	TGTGCCAGCAGCAAACCCATGAACACTGAAGCTTTCTTT
TRBV7-2	.	many	TRBJ2-1	CASTLSTNSYNEQFF	TGTGCCAGCACCCTAAGTACGAACTCCTACAATGAGCAGTTCTTC
TRBV7-2	.	many	TRBJ1-2	CASSLMAGDDGYTF	TGTGCCAGCAGCTTAATGGCAGGGGATGATGGCTACACCTTC
TRBV7-9	.	many	TRBJ1-4	CASSLGVGGREKLFF	TGTGCCAGCAGCTTAGGTGTAGGGGGACGTGAAAAACTGTTTTTT
TRBV25-1	.	many	TRBJ1-3	CATRGSGNTIYF	TGTGCCACCAGGGGCTCTGGAAACACCATATATTTT
TRBV28	.	many	TRBJ1-1	CASSLWAATEAFF	TGTGCCAGCAGTTTATGGGCAGCTACTGAAGCTTTCTTT
TRBV7-9	.	.	TRBJ1-2	CASSLSYTF	TGTGCCAGCAGCTTGAGCTACACCTTC
TRBV27	.	many	TRBJ1-6	CASSLEKRYNSPLHF	TGTGCCAGCAGTTTGGAGAAGAGGTATAATTCACCCCTCCACTTT
TRBV20-1	TRBD1	many	TRBJ1-4	CSAPTGADEKLFF	TGCAGTGCTCCTACAGGGGCGGATGAAAAACTGTTTTTT
TRBV5-6	.	many	TRBJ2-7	CASSFRNTGVGEYF	TGTGCCAGCAGCTTCCGGAACACCGGAGTGGGAGAGTACTTC
TRBV20-1	.	many	TRBJ1-5	CSARDRAGGNQPQHF	TGCAGTGCTAGAGATCGGGCAGGAGGCAATCAGCCCCAGCATTTT
TRBV3-1	TRBD1	.	TRBJ1-5	CASSQTGVVQPQHF	TGTGCCAGCAGCCAGACAGGGGTGGTTCAGCCCCAGCATTTT
TRBV20-1	.	many	TRBJ2-3	CSASGLGTQYF	TGCAGTGCTTCAGGGCTAGGTACGCAGTATTTT
TRBV10-3	TRBD1	few	TRBJ2-7	CAISESKVVRGSDEQYF	TGTGCCATCAGTGAGTCGAAAGTTGTCAGGGGGTCCGACGAGCAGTACTTC
TRBV11-2	.	.	TRBJ1-3	CASSLDRLSGNTIYF	TGTGCCAGCAGCTTAGACCGGCTCTCAGGAAACACCATATATTTT
TRBV20-1	.	few	TRBJ1-2	CSVPLGNYGYTF	TGCAGTGTCCCACTGGGGAACTATGGCTACACCTTC
TRBV20-1	.	.	TRBJ2-3	CSASRGQVPTDTQYF	TGCAGTGCTAGCAGAGGGCAGGTGCCCACAGATACGCAGTATTTT
TRBV6-2/TRBV6-3	TRBD1	few	TRBJ2-2	CASSRPRAGGYTGELFF	TGTGCCAGCAGTCGCCCAAGGGCAGGGGGCTACACCGGGGAGCTGTTTTTT
TRBV27	.	.	TRBJ1-3	CASSLRPSGNTIYF	TGTGCCAGCAGCCTGCGGCCATCCGGAAACACCATATATTTT
TRBV20-1	.	few	TRBJ2-2	CSAYSTPGELFF	TGCAGTGCTTATTCTACCCCGGGGGAGCTGTTTTTT
TRBV18	.	.	TRBJ2-1	CASSPQGYSYNEQFF	TGTGCCAGCTCACCTCAGGGTTACTCCTACAATGAGCAGTTCTTC
TRBV10-3	.	.	TRBJ1-4	CAISESTNEKLFF	TGTGCCATCAGTGAGTCAACTAATGAAAAACTGTTTTTT
TRBV10-2	TRBD1	many	TRBJ1-1	CASALQGVISEAFF	TGCGCCAGCGCCTTACAGGGGGTTATCTCTGAAGCTTTCTTT
TRBV11-2	TRBD1	.	TRBJ1-5	CASSRQGKGQPQHF	TGTGCCAGCAGCCGACAGGGTAAGGGTCAGCCCCAGCATTTT
TRBV5-6	.	large	TRBJ1-1	CASSLRGTEAFF	TGTGCCAGCAGCTTGAGGGGGACTGAAGCTTTCTTT
TRBV29-1	.	many	TRBJ2-3	CSGRTRVGTDTQYF	TGCAGCGGCAGAACCAGGGTTGGCACAGATACGCAGTATTTT
TRBV7-2	TRBD2	many	TRBJ2-1	CASSLTGGNEQFF	TGTGCCAGCAGCTTGACGGGGGGGAATGAGCAGTTCTTC
TRBV13	.	.	TRBJ2-3	CASGGRQGSGDTQYF	TGTGCCAGCGGAGGGCGACAGGGTTCGGGAGATACGCAGTATTTT
TRBV5-1	.	.	TRBJ1-4	CASSSSGIATNEKLFF	TGCGCCAGCAGCTCCAGTGGAATCGCAACTAATGAAAAACTGTTTTTT
TRBV20-1	TRBD1	.	TRBJ2-7	CSATDRAPYEQYF	TGCAGTGCCACGGACAGGGCCCCCTACGAGCAGTACTTC
TRBV28	.	few	TRBJ2-7	CASTRDGYYEQYF	TGTGCCAGCACCCGGGACGGCTACTACGAGCAGTACTTC
TRBV10-1	.	many	TRBJ1-3	CASSAASGNTIYF	TGCGCCAGCAGTGCAGCATCTGGAAACACCATATATTTT
TRBV5-1	TRBD1	.	TRBJ1-5	CASSPGTGRTPRQPQHF	TGCGCCAGCAGCCCCGGGACAGGGAGGACCCCCCGCCAGCCCCAGCATTTT
TRBV7-8	.	many	TRBJ1-5	CASSLAQTGGLSQHF	TGTGCCAGCAGCTTAGCACAGACGGGGGGCTTGTCCCAGCATTTT
TRBV7-9	TRBD2	many	TRBJ2-6	CASSPPGGSGANVLTF	TGTGCCAGCAGCCCCCCGGGGGGGTCTGGGGCCAACGTCCTGACTTTC
TRBV5-1	.	.	TRBJ1-2	CASSFGPSLVYGYTF	TGCGCCAGCAGCTTTGGACCGAGCCTGGTCTATGGCTACACCTTC
TRBV7-3	.	.	TRBJ1-3	CASSLTAGSSGNTIYF	TGTGCCAGCAGCTTAACGGCCGGGTCTTCTGGAAACACCATATATTTT